This TCR beta chain emerged from a study of blood T cell repertoires in COVID-19. Using immunoSEQ multiplex PCR, the repertoire was profiled, and TCRdb retains in-frame clones only, with some absent. The top ten clones hold 7% to 7.5% of a sample with about 170,000 clones, 87% of them seen once. Only one count was recorded for this clone. Deletions cut 5 bases from V and 8 bases from J, with 18 bases between. Germline CDR1 MDHEN, CDR2 SYDVKM. The CDR3 extends over 14 amino acids. Input material: PBMCs or T cells enriched from blood (not recorded which). The receptor's source is a woman aged 50 to 65 who had recovered from COVID-19. The gene calls are TRBV28 and TRBJ1-2; D is undetermined. CDR3: CASSKQRGLSGYTF. CDR3 in DNA: TGTGCCAGCAGTAAACAACGTGGGCTGAGCGGCTACACCTTC.